The rows below give T cell receptor beta chains drawn from one sample of a study of early T cells in non-severe SARS-CoV-2 infection. TCRdb analysed the 5' RACE reads with MiXCR anew, one entry per CDR3 protein. Here the sample spans 80,000 to 100,000 distinct CDR3 sequences, approximately 13% being singletons. Sequences were obtained from whole blood. The receptors originated from an adult who was a healthcare worker with PCR-confirmed SARS-CoV-2 infection or an uninfected control (not recorded which). Both conserved end residues are part of each CDR3. A D gene is named only where the DNA matches it firmly. Not all rows give a size; the values are once, few, many and, for expanded clones, a class.

>TRBV18|many|.|TRBJ2-2
CASSPPTGELFF
TGTGCCAGCTCACCGCCCACCGGGGAGCTGTTTTTT
>TRBV3-1|.|.|TRBJ1-3
CASSQEPGSTNTIYF
TGTGCCAGCAGCCAAGAACCAGGGAGCACAAACACCATATATTTT
>TRBV27|many|.|TRBJ2-5
CASRDERETQYF
TGTGCCAGCAGAGACGAAAGGGAGACCCAGTACTTC
>TRBV3-1|few|.|TRBJ2-7
CASSRRDEQYF
TGTGCCAGCAGCCGGAGGGACGAGCAGTACTTC
>TRBV18|.|TRBD1|TRBJ2-1
CATVIDREPWNEQFF
TGTGCCACGGTCATCGACAGGGAGCCCTGGAATGAGCAGTTCTTC
>TRBV28|few|.|TRBJ1-5
CASSSVLNQPQHF
TGTGCCAGCAGTTCCGTCCTCAATCAGCCCCAGCATTTT
>TRBV20-1|.|.|TRBJ1-2
CSAGGPANYGYTF
TGCAGTGCCGGGGGCCCGGCTAACTATGGCTACACCTTC
>TRBV7-6|many|.|TRBJ2-2
CASSLAGELFF
TGTGCCAGCAGCTTAGCCGGGGAGCTGTTTTTT
>TRBV3-1|many|.|TRBJ2-2
CASSQGLPAGELFF
TGTGCCAGCAGCCAAGGACTACCCGCCGGGGAGCTGTTTTTT
>TRBV6-2/TRBV6-3|few|.|TRBJ1-1
CASSYSSGITEAFF
TGTGCCAGCAGTTACTCCAGCGGGATCACTGAAGCTTTCTTT
>TRBV12-3/TRBV12-4|many|.|TRBJ1-2
CASSPDRNYGYTF
TGTGCCAGCAGCCCCGACAGGAACTATGGCTACACCTTC
>TRBV20-1|many|.|TRBJ1-6
CSARVPGQLNSPLHF
TGCAGTGCTAGAGTTCCGGGGCAGCTAAACTCACCCCTCCACTTT
>TRBV2|.|.|TRBJ2-5
CASSDMKGQYF
TGTGCCAGCAGCGATATGAAGGGCCAGTACTTC
>TRBV3-1|few|.|TRBJ1-1
CASSQAGDGTEAFF
TGTGCCAGCAGCCAAGCGGGGGATGGCACTGAAGCTTTCTTT
>TRBV3-1|few|.|TRBJ1-4
CASSFQREKLFF
TGTGCCAGCAGCTTCCAGCGGGAAAAACTGTTTTTT
>TRBV18|.|.|TRBJ2-1
CASSPQNVGGQGEQFF
TGTGCCAGCTCACCACAAAATGTCGGGGGTCAAGGGGAGCAGTTCTTC
>TRBV6-6|few|.|TRBJ2-4
CASSSEYAPAGDIQYF
TGTGCCAGCAGTTCAGAGTACGCGCCCGCTGGAGACATTCAGTACTTC
>TRBV12-3/TRBV12-4|few|TRBD1|TRBJ1-1
CASTSLGQMNTEAFF
TGTGCCAGCACCTCTCTGGGACAGATGAACACTGAAGCTTTCTTT
>TRBV20-1|.|TRBD2|TRBJ2-7
CSARVVLAGGHEQYF
TGCAGTGCTAGAGTGGTTCTAGCGGGAGGTCACGAGCAGTACTTC
>TRBV14|few|.|TRBJ2-3
CASSQDQKGTDTQYF
TGTGCCAGCAGCCAAGACCAGAAGGGGACAGATACGCAGTATTTT
>TRBV30|few|.|TRBJ2-7
CAWTGSGGRSTYEQYF
TGTGCCTGGACCGGTTCCGGGGGGCGGTCTACCTACGAGCAGTACTTC
>TRBV10-3|few|TRBD2|TRBJ2-1
CAISGRERSYNEQFF
TGTGCCATCAGTGGGCGGGAGCGGTCCTACAATGAGCAGTTCTTC
>TRBV9|.|TRBD1|TRBJ1-2
CASSVLAGGDGYTF
TGTGCCAGCAGCGTTCTGGCAGGGGGAGATGGCTACACCTTC
>TRBV19|.|TRBD2|TRBJ2-7
CASSSGSFNEQYF
TGTGCCAGTAGTAGCGGGAGTTTCAACGAGCAGTACTTC
>TRBV19|.|.|TRBJ1-5
CASRPDGRSNQPQHF
TGTGCCAGTAGACCCGACGGGCGAAGCAATCAGCCCCAGCATTTT
>TRBV12-3/TRBV12-4|few|.|TRBJ1-2
CASSLIGYEYGYTF
TGTGCCAGCAGTTTAATAGGGTATGAGTATGGCTACACCTTC
>TRBV20-1|.|TRBD2|TRBJ2-3
CSPTSNPDTQYF
TGCAGTCCGACTAGCAATCCAGATACGCAGTATTTT
>TRBV25-1|.|TRBD2|TRBJ2-1
CASSSSGRYYNEQFF
TGTGCCAGCAGTAGTAGCGGGAGGTACTACAATGAGCAGTTCTTC
>TRBV9|.|TRBD2|TRBJ2-3
CASSVDPGGPGYTQYF
TGTGCCAGCAGCGTAGATCCGGGAGGGCCTGGATATACGCAGTATTTT
>TRBV29-1|few|.|TRBJ2-5
CSVIQGGVQETQYF
TGCAGCGTGATCCAGGGGGGGGTACAAGAGACCCAGTACTTC
>TRBV7-2|.|TRBD1|TRBJ1-5
CASSPNRGSQPQHF
TGTGCCAGCAGCCCAAACAGGGGGAGTCAGCCCCAGCATTTT
>TRBV29-1|many|.|TRBJ1-1
CSAREGGNTEAFF
TGCAGCGCCCGTGAAGGGGGGAACACTGAAGCTTTCTTT
>TRBV27|few|.|TRBJ1-2
CASSLSSAINYGYTF
TGTGCCAGCAGTTTATCGTCAGCCATTAACTATGGCTACACCTTC
>TRBV10-1|.|TRBD2|TRBJ2-3
CASSDTSGDTQYF
TGCGCCAGCAGTGATACTAGCGGGGATACGCAGTATTTT
>TRBV30|.|.|TRBJ1-5
CAWSVRGLSQPQHF
TGTGCCTGGAGTGTAAGGGGCCTAAGTCAGCCCCAGCATTTT
>TRBV2|few|.|TRBJ1-4
CASTKRDIGEKLFF
TGTGCCAGCACCAAACGGGACATAGGGGAAAAACTGTTTTTT
>TRBV5-1|many|.|TRBJ1-1
CASSWFGGADTEAFF
TGCGCCAGCAGCTGGTTTGGGGGCGCCGACACTGAAGCTTTCTTT
>TRBV18|few|.|TRBJ2-5
CASSPEYQYGTQYF
TGTGCCAGCTCACCAGAGTACCAGTACGGGACCCAGTACTTC
>TRBV7-2|many|TRBD1|TRBJ1-1
CASSLAGTANTEAFF
TGTGCCAGCAGCCTGGCCGGGACAGCGAACACTGAAGCTTTCTTT
>TRBV29-1|few|TRBD1|TRBJ2-7
CSVEETGKRSYEQYF
TGCAGCGTTGAAGAGACAGGGAAACGCTCCTACGAGCAGTACTTC
>TRBV6-2/TRBV6-3|many|.|TRBJ1-5
CASSYAWGNQPQHF
TGTGCCAGCAGTTACGCGTGGGGAAATCAGCCCCAGCATTTT
>TRBV20-1|.|.|TRBJ2-3
CSARNGRSTDTQYF
TGCAGTGCTAGGAACGGCCGAAGCACAGATACGCAGTATTTT
>TRBV20-1|few|.|TRBJ1-3
CSAIQGTGNTIYF
TGCAGTGCTATACAGGGCACTGGAAACACCATATATTTT